This record covers a single T cell receptor beta chain. Original handling: From reference gene primer amplification, estimates of nucleated cell counts were derived. The table came from immunoSEQ multiplex PCR; TCRdb's copy has only in-frame clones and leaves some out. V and J calls and clone size follow that table, whereas D and trimming were derived from the DNA. The sample contains 100,000 to 150,000 clones, around 89% of which appear only once. These data belong to a study of blood T cell repertoires in COVID-19. Study background: Both acute and convalescent COVID-19 samples were obtained from the United States, Italy and Spain.

Sequenced sample: peripheral blood. The source of this sequence is a man in his forties or fifties with acute or convalescent COVID-19.

The CDR3 spells CASSERGNEKLFF. CDR3 DNA: TGTGCCAGCAGTGAAAGGGGTAATGAAAAACTGTTTTTT. The V and J genes are TRBV6-1 and TRBJ1-4; perhaps TRBD1 as D (5 bases). CDR3 length: 13 residues. V was pared by 2 bases and J by 4 bases, with 5 bases between. The germline V gene encodes CDR1 MNHNS and CDR2 SASEGT.